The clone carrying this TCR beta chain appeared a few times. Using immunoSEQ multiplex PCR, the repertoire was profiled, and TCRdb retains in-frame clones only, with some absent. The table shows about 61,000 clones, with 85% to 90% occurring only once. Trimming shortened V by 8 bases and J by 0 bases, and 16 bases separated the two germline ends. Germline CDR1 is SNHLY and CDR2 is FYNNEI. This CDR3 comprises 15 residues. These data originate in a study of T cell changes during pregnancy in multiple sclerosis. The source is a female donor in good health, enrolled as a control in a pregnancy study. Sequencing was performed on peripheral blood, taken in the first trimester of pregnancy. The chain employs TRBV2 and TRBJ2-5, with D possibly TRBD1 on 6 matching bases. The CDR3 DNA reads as TGTGCCAGCGGACAGCTCCGTTCGTACCAAGAGACCCAGTACTTC. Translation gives CASGQLRSYQETQYF.